Shown below are 25 T cell receptor beta chains from a single sample sequenced in a study of CD8 T cells in ankylosing spondylitis. A single record per CDR3 protein comes from TCRdb applying MiXCR to the 5' RACE reads. The sample gives 25,000 to 30,000 distinct CDR3 sequences, 7.9% of which show up once; just under 30% is in the top ten. The specimen sequenced was blood. These receptors originate from a male donor with ankylosing spondylitis or in good health (not recorded which).

The table lists this clonotype with a few counts. The V gene is TRBV28, the J gene TRBJ1-1; D gene uncertain. CDR1 is MDHEN, CDR2 SYDVKM, per germline. The germline V and J ends were trimmed by 3 bases and 1 base, with 6 bases remaining between them. This CDR3 is 13 amino acids long. The CDR3 region has the DNA TGTGCCAGCAGTTTCCGCGGGAACACTGAAGCTTTCTTT. It specifies CASSFRGNTEAFF. The entire variable domain, with the rest obtained from reference TRBV28 and TRBJ1-1, is as follows: DVKVTQSSRYLVKRTGEKVFLECVQDMDHENMFWYRQDPGLGLRLIYFSYDVKMKEKGDIPEGYSVSREKKERFSLILESASTNQTSMYLCASSFRGNTEAFFGQGTRLTVV.

This clonotype occurred a few times. This sequence joins TRBV7-9 and TRBJ2-2, with unresolved D. The germline V and J ends were trimmed by 5 bases and 7 bases, with 11 bases remaining between them. The CDR3 loop spans 13 amino acids. Germline CDR1 SEHNR, CDR2 FQNEAQ (reference sequence). The CDR3 spells CASSEMTVGELFF. The CDR3 coding sequence is TGTGCCAGCAGCGAAATGACGGTCGGGGAGCTGTTTTTT.

This clonotype was seen at least ten times. V usage is TRBV7-6 and J usage is TRBJ2-5; TRBD1 or TRBD2 may be the D gene (5 bases each). The ends were cut back, 4 bases at V and 4 bases at J, with 10 bases in the middle. Per germline, CDR1 SGHVS and CDR2 FNYEAQ. The CDR3 length is 13 residues. The CDR3 protein is CASSSWDGETQYF. The CDR3 DNA follows: TGTGCCAGCAGCTCCTGGGACGGAGAGACCCAGTACTTC.

This clonotype was seen more than once but under ten times. The rearrangement joins TRBV12-3 or TRBV12-4 to TRBJ1-4; 7 nucleotides align to TRBD1. This CDR3 spans 12 amino acids. V shed 6 bases and J 8 bases; nucleotides not matched to a gene: 3. CDR3 region: CASRRDSEKLFF. In DNA form, the CDR3 reads TGTGCCAGCAGGAGGGACAGCGAAAAACTGTTTTTT.

The chain is built from TRBV4-3 and TRBJ2-1; D may be TRBD2 (6 bases). The CDR3 sequence is 15 residues long. V dropped 4 bases and J dropped 0 bases, with 10 bases sitting between them. Germline CDR1 is LGHNA and CDR2 is YSLEER. This chain's CDR3 is CASSRRGSSYNEQFF. The CDR3 DNA reads TGCGCCAGCAGCCGCCGGGGGAGCTCCTACAATGAGCAGTTCTTC.

This clonotype was counted many times. This chain joins TRBV6-2 or TRBV6-3 and TRBJ2-1; 8 bases agree with TRBD2. The CDR3 loop spans 14 amino acids. The junction had 7 bases not matched to a gene; V was cut back by 5 bases and J by 7 bases. Germline CDR1 and CDR2: MNHEY and SVGEGT. CDR3: CASSPRTSSNEQFF. In nucleotides, the CDR3 is TGTGCCAGCAGTCCCAGGACTAGCTCGAATGAGCAGTTCTTC.

In this sample, this clonotype turned up a few times. The CDR3 coding sequence is TGTGCCAGCAGTTTAGTTGGCAGAGGTACTGAAGCTTTCTTT. It encodes CASSLVGRGTEAFF. V gene TRBV12-3 or TRBV12-4 combines with J gene TRBJ1-1; no reliable D call. This CDR3 is 14 amino acids long. Trimming shortened V by 1 base and J by 5 bases, and 11 bases separated the two germline ends.

In this sample, this clonotype turned up many times. The V call is TRBV4-3, the J call TRBJ2-1; D gene uncertain. V lost 5 bases, J lost 8 bases, and 13 bases lay in between. This CDR3 comprises 13 residues. Germline values: CDR1 LGHNA, CDR2 YSLEER. In nucleotides, the CDR3 is TGCGCCAGCAGCGCCAGGACCGGCGATGAGCAGTTCTTC. Its protein is CASSARTGDEQFF.

This clonotype was seen a few times. The chain employs TRBV11-2 and TRBJ2-3; weak D call: TRBD2 (5 bases). The CDR3 length is 14 residues. Trimming pared 8 bases from V and 3 bases from J, leaving 15 bases between. Germline CDR1 SGHAT, CDR2 FQNNGV. Written as DNA, the CDR3 is TGTGCCAGCCCCCCTCCGGAGGCAACAGATACGCAGTATTTT. Its protein product is CASPPPEATDTQYF.

This clonotype was seen only a few times. The rearrangement links TRBV28 to TRBJ2-1; 8 bases align to TRBD2. Losses at the gene ends were 7 bases for V and 6 bases for J; bases not matched to a gene: 14. There are 16 residues in the CDR3. Germline V gene sequence: CDR1 MDHEN, CDR2 SYDVKM. CDR3 sequence: CASTLVREGVSNEQFF. The CDR3 nucleotides read TGTGCCAGCACCCTGGTACGGGAGGGGGTCTCCAATGAGCAGTTCTTC.

This chain links TRBV5-6 with TRBJ2-2; TRBD1 agrees at 8 bases. The junction had 3 bases not matched to a gene; V was cut back by 1 base and J by 1 base. CDR1 SGHDT and CDR2 YYEEEE come from the germline V gene. This CDR3 has 16 amino acids. CDR3 nucleotide sequence: TGTGCCAGCAGCTTGCGGGGGACAGGGAACACCGGGGAGCTGTTTTTT. Its protein is CASSLRGTGNTGELFF.

This clonotype occurred a few times. V usage is TRBV2 and J usage is TRBJ1-5; 7 positions match TRBD1. Trimming at V came to 8 bases and at J to 0 bases, leaving 4 bases not matched to a gene. The CDR3 spans 14 residues. From germline, CDR1 is SNHLY and CDR2 FYNNEI. CDR3 amino acids: CASRDSYSNQPQHF. CDR3 DNA sequence: TGTGCCAGCCGGGACAGTTATAGCAATCAGCCCCAGCATTTT.

A few counts support this clonotype. The chain is built from TRBV29-1 and TRBJ2-1; 7 nucleotides agree with TRBD2. Germline values: CDR1 SQVTM, CDR2 ANQGSEA. The CDR3 sequence is 13 residues long. J was trimmed by 5 bases and V by 4 bases; bases with no gene match: 5. CDR3 in amino acids: CSVAGRANNEQFF. CDR3 coding DNA: TGCAGCGTTGCTGGGAGGGCTAACAATGAGCAGTTCTTC.

The sample holds a few counts of this clonotype. This chain uses TRBV5-1 with TRBJ1-1, with TRBD1 as a possible D gene (5 bases). V lost 3 bases, J lost 7 bases, and 13 bases lay in between. The CDR3 has 13 amino acids. Germline V gene data show CDR1 as SGHRS and CDR2 as YFSETQ. CDR3 DNA sequence: TGCGCCAGCAGCTCCCAAACTGGGGGTGAAGCTTTCTTT. The encoded protein is CASSSQTGGEAFF.

The J gene is TRBJ2-3, the V gene TRBV12-3 or TRBV12-4; D remains unclear. Trimming left V 3 bases short and J 3 bases short, with 4 bases between. The length of the CDR3 is 12 residues. In DNA, the CDR3 is TGTGCCAGCAGTTTTTGGACAGATACGCAGTATTTT. Protein product: CASSFWTDTQYF.

This clonotype has a handful of counts. CDR3: CASRPRTSRGETQYF. In DNA form, the CDR3 reads TGTGCCAGCAGACCCAGGACTAGCCGGGGAGAGACCCAGTACTTC. The gene calls are TRBV6-5 and TRBJ2-5, with 8 positions matching TRBD2. The CDR3 consists of 15 residues. Germline values: CDR1 MNHEY, CDR2 SVGAGI. V gave up 6 bases and J gave up 4 bases; unmatched junction bases: 10.

The chain employs TRBV7-3 and TRBJ2-1; either TRBD1 or TRBD2 may supply D (6 bases each). V shed 8 bases and J shed 6 bases, with 17 bases lying between them. CDR3 length: 14 residues. The germline CDR1 and CDR2 sequences are SGHTA and FQGTGA. CDR3 nucleotides: TGTGCCAGCGGGTCGGCGGGACAATTCAATGAGCAGTTCTTC. Protein: CASGSAGQFNEQFF. Full variable domain (outside the CDR3, taken from reference TRBV7-3 and TRBJ2-1): GAGVSQTPSNKVTEKGKYVELRCDPISGHTALYWYRQSLGQGPEFLIYFQGTGAADDSGLPNDRFFAVRPEGSVSTLKIQRTERGDSAVYLCASGSAGQFNEQFFGPGTRLTVL.

This clonotype was found many times. The J gene is TRBJ2-1, the V gene TRBV6-5, with D perhaps matching TRBD2 (5 bases). V dropped 0 bases and J dropped 10 bases, with 19 bases sitting between them. This CDR3 is 16 amino acids long. Germline assignment: CDR1 MNHEY and CDR2 SVGAGI. The CDR3 DNA reads as TGTGCCAGCAGTTACTCGATAGGACTGGGGATAAGGGAGCAGTTCTTC. Translating gives CASSYSIGLGIREQFF.

This clonotype was recorded a few times. The V call is TRBV2, the J call TRBJ2-7; tentative D call: TRBD2 (5 bases). Trimming removed 6 bases from V and 5 bases from J, with 11 bases in between. Germline V lookup: CDR1 SNHLY, CDR2 FYNNEI. The CDR3 spans 12 residues. This CDR3 is CASRERDHEQYF. The CDR3, as DNA: TGTGCCAGCAGGGAGAGGGATCACGAGCAGTACTTC.

J is TRBJ1-1 and V is TRBV27, with no clear D. The CDR3 has 18 residues. V lost 3 bases and J 0 bases, leaving 20 bases between the germline ends. Looked up from germline, CDR1 is MNHEY and CDR2 is SMNVEV (reference sequence). Here the CDR3 reads CASSFLIRNGQVNTEAFF. As DNA, the CDR3 is TGTGCCAGCAGTTTCTTAATAAGAAATGGTCAGGTGAACACTGAAGCTTTCTTT.

The rearrangement links TRBV5-1 to TRBJ1-3; TRBD1 agrees at 9 bases. This CDR3 has 14 residues. Germline CDR1 SGHRS, CDR2 YFSETQ. V shed 5 bases, J shed 7 bases, and the junction held 7 bases outside the gene matches. This CDR3 reads CASSPQGARNTIYF. As DNA, the CDR3 is TGCGCCAGCAGTCCACAGGGGGCGCGGAACACCATATATTTT.

This clonotype was found a few times. The V gene is TRBV19, the J gene TRBJ2-1; the D gene is possibly TRBD2 (5 bases). The V and J ends lost 7 bases and 10 bases respectively, with 17 bases between them. CDR3 length: 13 amino acids. Germline assignment: CDR1 LNHDA and CDR2 SQIVND (reference sequence). CDR3 residues: CASTLGARTEQFF. The CDR3 DNA follows: TGTGCCAGTACCCTGGGAGCGAGAACGGAGCAGTTCTTC.

This clonotype was seen a few times. The chain uses TRBV9 and TRBJ1-4; weak D call: TRBD1 (6 bases). This CDR3 is 17 amino acids long. Germline-derived CDR1 and CDR2 are SGDLS and YYNGEE. V lost 4 bases and J 4 bases, leaving 20 bases between the germline ends. CDR3 residues: CASSPSGGTNLNEKLFF. In nucleotides, the CDR3 is TGTGCCAGCAGCCCCTCGGGGGGGACAAACCTTAATGAAAAACTGTTTTTT.

This clonotype is labeled as large (0.1 to 1%). The chain employs TRBV28 and TRBJ2-7; TRBD2 might be the D (5 bases). Germline CDR1 reads MDHEN; CDR2 reads SYDVKM. The CDR3 sequence is 11 residues long. Between the trimmed V and J ends, which lost 7 bases and 3 bases, there was a span of 7 bases. The CDR3 region is CASMGVYEQYF. The CDR3, as DNA: TGTGCCAGCATGGGAGTCTACGAGCAGTACTTC.

This clonotype occurred a few times. V usage is TRBV15 and J usage is TRBJ2-3; D unresolved. Deletions cut 0 bases from V and 4 bases from J, with 5 bases between. In germline, CDR1 is LNHNV, CDR2 YYDKDF (reference sequence). The CDR3 is 13 amino acids. Written as DNA, the CDR3 is TGTGCCACCAGCAGAGATGGGTCAGATACGCAGTATTTT. This sequence encodes CATSRDGSDTQYF.